This record concerns one TCR beta chain sequence. There are a few counts of this clonotype. Its antigen is unknown. Base qualities are missing; no much larger clone stands one base away. The sample originates from a study of response to subunit inactivated influenza vaccine (dated by TCRdb to the late 2010s). A note on the overall study: To follow how T cells responded to a trivalent subunit inactivated influenza vaccine, the researchers relied on deep quantitative profiling of the T cell receptor repertoire.

Library preparation used RT-PCR. The listed sequencing device is Illumina HiSeq 2500. Clones were called with MiXCR by TCRdb after fastp trimmed the public reads at Q25, and only in-frame beta chains were retained. Rows with a matching CDR3 protein are joined into one entry that keeps the most common DNA and genes. Recorded for this sample are hundreds of thousands of distinct CDR3 sequences; 11% to 15% of them occurred a single time. The biggest ten clones account for roughly 7.2% of the sample. V is shortened by 5 bases, J by 5 bases, and the region joining them spans 13 bases. The CDR3 has 13 amino acids, counting the end cysteine and phenylalanine. Solely the CDR3 DNA is kept, with 39 bases framed from the first base. CDR1 SEHNR and CDR2 FQNEAQ are derived from the germline V gene (reference sequence). Study-wide findings and limitations: The authors suggested that each seasonal influenza vaccination may recruit only a limited number of new T cells.

The specimen comprised PBMCs from blood, sampled about 14 days before vaccination. This receptor chain uses TRBV7-9 and TRBJ2-7, with an unclear D gene assignment. The sequence derives from a man over 45 who received an inactivated influenza vaccine. Donor details come from another sample of the same person, matched by shared clones. The nucleotide sequence is TGTGCCAGCAGCCCCCTGTCCGTCCACGAGCAGTACTTC. Translated, this gives CASSPLSVHEQYF.